The T cell receptor (beta chain) under discussion was sequenced for a study of T-cell reconstitution after alpha-beta-depleted transplantation in children. The study, taken as a whole, reports: Several hundred expanded graft clones reportedly supplied alpha-beta T cells about two months after transplant.

Regarding this clonotype: The antigen is undetermined.

This CDR3 contains 15 residues. The trim removed 4 bases at V and 6 bases at J, leaving 8 bases unmatched. The TCRbeta library was prepared with unique molecular identifiers. One entry per CDR3 protein results from TCRdb running MiXCR on the PCR reads. The sample holds about 440,000 distinct CDR3 sequences, approximately 42% seen once. This TCR was recovered from a girl aged 2-10 years with aplastic anemia, due to receive a stem cell transplant. This rearrangement joins TRBV12-3 or TRBV12-4 to TRBJ2-2; TRBD1 matches at 7 bases. The sequenced sample was PBMCs, obtained before TCRalphabeta/CD19-depleted stem cell transplant. The CDR3 coding sequence is TGTGCCAGCAGTTCACGCAGACAGGGTGCCGGGGAGCTGTTTTTT. Translated, it gives CASSSRRQGAGELFF.